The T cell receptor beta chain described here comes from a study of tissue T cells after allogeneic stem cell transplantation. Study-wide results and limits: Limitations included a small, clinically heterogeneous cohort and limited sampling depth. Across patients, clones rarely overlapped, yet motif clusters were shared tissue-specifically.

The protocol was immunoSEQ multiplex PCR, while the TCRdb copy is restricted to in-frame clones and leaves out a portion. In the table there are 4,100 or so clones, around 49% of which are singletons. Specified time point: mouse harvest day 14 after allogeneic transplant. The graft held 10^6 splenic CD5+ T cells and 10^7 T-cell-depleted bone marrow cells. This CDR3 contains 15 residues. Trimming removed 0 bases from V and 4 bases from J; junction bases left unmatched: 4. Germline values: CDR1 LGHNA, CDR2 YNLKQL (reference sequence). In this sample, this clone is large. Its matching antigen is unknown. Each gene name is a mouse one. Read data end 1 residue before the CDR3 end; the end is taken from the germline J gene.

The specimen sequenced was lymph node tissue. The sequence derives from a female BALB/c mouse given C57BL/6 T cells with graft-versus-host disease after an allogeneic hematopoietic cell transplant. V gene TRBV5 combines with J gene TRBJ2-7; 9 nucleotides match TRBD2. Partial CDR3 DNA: TGTGCCAGCAGCCAAGATGACTGGGGGCCTTATGAACAGTAC. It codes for CASSQDDWGPYEQY. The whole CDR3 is CASSQDDWGPYEQYF.